These 31 T cell receptor beta chains were sequenced from one sample in a study of T cells expressing NK-cell markers. TCRdb reanalyzed the 5' RACE reads, giving one entry per CDR3 protein sequence and no DNA. The table for this sample gives 140,000 to 150,000 distinct CDR3 sequences. Source material: blood T cells: a sorted CD56 or NKG2C T cell subset, CD4+ or CD8+ T cells, or bulk PBMC T cells (not recorded which). Receptor source: a man younger than 30 in good health.

This chain links TRBV29-1 with TRBJ1-4. The CDR3 consists of 14 residues. The germline V gene has CDR1 SQVTM and CDR2 ANQGSEA. The CDR3 region is CSVNRDSTGEKLFF.

This chain's CDR3 is CASSPPGQGVTYEQYF. This rearrangement joins TRBV2 to TRBJ2-7; TCRdb reports TRBD1, a call that lacks DNA to check it against. CDR1 and CDR2 from the germline V gene are SNHLY and FYNNEI. This CDR3 region has 16 residues.

The V call is TRBV12-3 or TRBV12-4, the J call TRBJ2-1; the D call of TRBD1 rests on TCRdb alone, since no DNA is present to check it. The CDR3 is 15 amino acids. This chain's CDR3 is CASSLWGQTIDEQFF.

The chain carries TRBV29-1 and TRBJ2-5. The length of the CDR3 is 13 residues. Germline lookup yields CDR1 SQVTM and CDR2 ANQGSEA. The CDR3: CSVEDRLQETQYF.

This chain links TRBV12-3 or TRBV12-4 with TRBJ1-1; TCRdb designates TRBD1, a call that cannot be tested without DNA. CDR3 length: 13 residues. CDR3 amino acids: CASRGRGETEAFF.

CDR3 residues: CASSPAGTPGEAFF. The chain links TRBV12-3 or TRBV12-4 to TRBJ1-1; no DNA is available, so the TRBD1 call from TCRdb remains unchecked. The CDR3 is made up of 14 amino acids.

The chain couples TRBV12-5 to TRBJ2-5; the TRBD1 assignment by TCRdb is unverifiable without DNA. CDR3 length: 18 amino acids. Germline assignment: CDR1 LGHNT and CDR2 FRNRAP. The CDR3 loop is CASGLVPQGTEGWETQYF.

V is TRBV27 and J is TRBJ2-5; the TCRdb D gene call, TRBD1, has no DNA to confirm it. The CDR3 has 15 amino acids. CDR1 is MNHEY, CDR2 SMNVEV, per germline (reference sequence). The CDR3 here is CASSWGLGRGKTQYF.

The chain uses TRBV27 and TRBJ1-4. The CDR3 is 14 residues long. The V gene's germline CDR1 is MNHEY and CDR2 SMNVEV (reference sequence). The CDR3 loop reads CASSPRGSYEKLFF.

The genes are TRBV7-9 and TRBJ2-1. This CDR3 is built from 13 residues. Germline V gene sequence: CDR1 SEHNR, CDR2 FQNEAQ (reference sequence). CDR3 protein: CASSFSGANEQFF.

This chain uses TRBV25-1 with TRBJ1-2; absent DNA, TCRdb's TRBD1 call cannot be checked. Germline-derived CDR1 and CDR2 are MGHDK and SYGVNS. CDR3 length equals 15 residues. This CDR3 is CASSDWGSDQYGYTF.

CDR3 loop: CSVTTGSGYEQYF. The V and J genes are TRBV29-1 and TRBJ2-7; checking the TCRdb D call of TRBD1 is not possible without DNA. The CDR3 extends over 13 amino acids. From germline, CDR1 is SQVTM and CDR2 ANQGSEA.

The chain couples TRBV12-3 or TRBV12-4 to TRBJ1-1; TCRdb's assignment of TRBD1 cannot be checked, as there is no DNA. This CDR3 comprises 14 residues. The CDR3 loop reads CATTAGGMNTEAFF.

The chain uses TRBV29-1 and TRBJ1-1; TCRdb calls TRBD1, which cannot be checked without DNA. The CDR3 covers 16 residues. Germline-derived CDR1 and CDR2 are SQVTM and ANQGSEA. CDR3 residues: CSVEQQGHGLGTEAFF.

The chain employs TRBV20-1 and TRBJ2-7; the D gene TCRdb calls, TRBD2, cannot be checked with no DNA. Germline values: CDR1 DFQATT, CDR2 SNEGSKA (reference sequence). There are 17 residues in the CDR3. CDR3 amino acids: CSAPLRRPTSRVYEQYF.

The V gene is TRBV25-1, the J gene TRBJ2-7; checking the TCRdb D call of TRBD1 is not possible without DNA. From germline, CDR1 is MGHDK and CDR2 SYGVNS. CDR3 size: 14 residues. The CDR3 is CASSDGGRRHEQYF.

The chain couples TRBV11-1 to TRBJ2-2. CDR3 length: 11 residues. Germline V lookup: CDR1 SGHAT, CDR2 FQDESV (reference sequence). CDR3 residues: CASSLNGELFF.

V gene TRBV10-3 combines with J gene TRBJ2-7; TCRdb's D call, TRBD1, is unchecked because there is no DNA. This CDR3 spans 12 amino acids. The germline V gene encodes CDR1 ENHRY and CDR2 SYGVKD. The CDR3 protein is CAITGDGYEQYF.

The chain carries TRBV7-8 and TRBJ2-1; absent DNA, TCRdb's TRBD2 call cannot be checked. Germline CDR1 and CDR2: SGHVS and FQNEAQ. The length of the CDR3 is 18 residues. This chain's CDR3 is CASSLPHTTSGRADEQFF.

The V call is TRBV7-3, the J call TRBJ1-1; TCRdb's D call, TRBD1, is unchecked because there is no DNA. There are 14 residues in the CDR3. Germline V gene sequence: CDR1 SGHTA, CDR2 FQGTGA. The CDR3 sequence: CASSSGPGGTEAFF.

The rearrangement links TRBV14 to TRBJ2-7; TCRdb names TRBD1, which stays unverified in the absence of DNA. Looked up from germline, CDR1 is SGHDN and CDR2 is FVKESK. The CDR3 contains 14 residues. The CDR3 loop is CASSHSGIVYEQYF.

The rearrangement joins TRBV15 to TRBJ1-1; the D call from TCRdb, TRBD1, cannot be confirmed without DNA. The length of the CDR3 is 13 residues. Germline CDR1 and CDR2: LNHNV and YYDKDF (reference sequence). The CDR3 protein is CATSRENRQEAFF.

The chain joins TRBV19 to TRBJ2-7; TCRdb's assignment of TRBD1 cannot be checked, as there is no DNA. This CDR3 has 14 residues. Germline assignment: CDR1 LNHDA and CDR2 SQIVND (reference sequence). The CDR3 loop reads CASSFTGASYEQYF.

The chain couples TRBV27 to TRBJ2-3; TCRdb proposes TRBD1, but this gene call is untestable without DNA. CDR1 is MNHEY and CDR2 is SMNVEV in the germline V gene (reference sequence). This CDR3 is built from 15 residues. CDR3 in amino acids: CASSSPSTATDTQYF.

This chain links TRBV9 with TRBJ2-5; TCRdb picks TRBD1, but there is no DNA to check that call. The germline CDR1 and CDR2 sequences are SGDLS and YYNGEE. The CDR3 runs 17 residues. The CDR3 here is CASSVGLTTGAGETQYF.

The CDR3 reads CATSDATSGSVVLFF. The J gene is TRBJ2-1, the V gene TRBV24-1; absent DNA, TCRdb's TRBD2 call cannot be checked. This CDR3 contains 15 residues. Germline values: CDR1 KGHDR, CDR2 SFDVKD.

The chain carries TRBV7-9 and TRBJ2-3; TCRdb returns TRBD2, unconfirmable since there is no DNA. The CDR3 spans 15 residues. The germline gives CDR1 SEHNR, CDR2 FQNEAQ (reference sequence). CDR3 residues: CASTEGLAGADTQYF.

The genes are TRBV27 and TRBJ2-7. The CDR3 length is 15 residues. The germline CDR1 and CDR2 sequences are MNHEY and SMNVEV (reference sequence). CDR3 region: CASSLSWAGPSEQYF.

The chain recombines TRBV6-1 with TRBJ2-5; TCRdb picks TRBD2, but there is no DNA to check that call. The CDR3 is 16 residues long. The germline V gene encodes CDR1 MNHNS and CDR2 SASEGT. CDR3: CASSSGSDHGSETQYF.

The chain joins TRBV7-2 to TRBJ2-7; the D gene TCRdb calls, TRBD1, cannot be checked with no DNA. Germline V gene data show CDR1 as SGHTA and CDR2 as FQGNSA. There are 16 residues in the CDR3. CDR3 sequence reads: CASSPLDRLTSYEQYF.

The V gene is TRBV4-3, the J gene TRBJ2-1; TCRdb outputs TRBD2, but without DNA this stays unchecked. CDR1 is LGHNA, CDR2 YSLEER, per germline. This CDR3 has 17 amino acids. The CDR3 spells CASSQEEVNYSYNEQFF.